What follows are 22 T cell receptor beta chains derived from one specimen sequenced in a study of brain T cells in children with intractable seizures. Sequencing was performed with immunoSEQ multiplex PCR; in TCRdb, only in-frame clones are kept and a portion is missing. The table lists under 150,000 clones, 90% to 95% of them singletons. The specimen was peripheral blood, collected at surgery. These receptors were taken from a boy under three years old with hemimegalencephaly and intractable seizures.

The chain is built from TRBV18 and TRBJ1-1; D is unresolved. The CDR3 contains 14 residues. Trimming pared 3 bases from V and 1 base from J, leaving 9 bases between. CDR1 is KGHSH, CDR2 LQKENI, per germline. In DNA, the CDR3 is TGTGCCAGCTCACCTCCCAGCCAGAACACTGAAGCTTTCTTT. Its translation is CASSPPSQNTEAFF.

This rearrangement joins TRBV6-5 to TRBJ1-1; D might be TRBD1 (6 bases). V lost 7 bases, J lost 0 bases, and 15 bases lay in between. There are 15 residues in the CDR3. CDR1 and CDR2 (germline): MNHEY, SVGAGI. The CDR3 is CASTEDRGMNTEAFF. Written as DNA, the CDR3 is TGTGCCAGCACCGAGGACAGAGGGATGAACACTGAAGCTTTCTTT.

The chain combines TRBV4-1 with TRBJ2-7; 10 bases align to TRBD1. Germline loops: CDR1 MGHRA, CDR2 YSYEKL. V dropped 8 bases and J dropped 4; count of bases not matched to a gene: 11. CDR3 length: 15 residues. The CDR3 spells CASRPSGTGVYEQYF. CDR3 nucleotides: TGCGCCAGCCGCCCATCCGGGACAGGGGTTTACGAGCAGTACTTC.

This chain connects TRBV29-1 to TRBJ1-4, with D uncertain. This CDR3 contains 11 residues. Trimming took off 7 bases at V and 7 bases at J, with 10 bases between the two ends. CDR1 is SQVTM and CDR2 is ANQGSEA in the germline V gene. CDR3 amino acids: CSAREGEKLFF. CDR3 DNA sequence: TGCAGCGCCCGGGAGGGTGAAAAACTGTTTTTT.

The table lists this clone with a count of one. V and J are TRBV19 and TRBJ1-3, with D unclear. The germline CDR1 and CDR2 sequences are LNHDA and SQIVND (reference sequence). The CDR3 spans 16 residues. Trimming cost V 6 bases and J 6 bases, with 21 bases left between them. CDR3: CASSRRERLIENTIYF. CDR3 coding DNA: TGTGCCAGTAGCCGTCGAGAGCGGCTCATCGAAAACACCATATATTTT.

V usage is TRBV12-3 or TRBV12-4 and J usage is TRBJ2-7; D not certain. V was trimmed by 1 base and J by 3 bases, leaving 7 bases between them. The CDR3 is 13 amino acids. The CDR3 nucleotides are TGTGCCAGCAGTTTAGGGCTCAGCTACGAGCAGTACTTC. As protein: CASSLGLSYEQYF.

V is TRBV2 and J is TRBJ1-1; no reliable D call. Per the germline V gene, CDR1 is SNHLY and CDR2 is FYNNEI. V shed 0 bases and J shed 3 bases, with 8 bases lying between them. The CDR3 spans 14 residues. The chain's CDR3 is CASSEAGKYTEAFF. The CDR3 DNA reads TGTGCCAGCAGTGAAGCAGGGAAATACACTGAAGCTTTCTTT.

The chain joins TRBV27 to TRBJ2-1, with 9 bases fitting TRBD2. The germline V gene encodes CDR1 MNHEY and CDR2 SMNVEV (reference sequence). The CDR3 runs to 13 residues. Trimming removed 9 bases from V and 10 bases from J; junction bases left unmatched: 10. In nucleotides, the CDR3 is TGTGCCAGTTCCCTAGCGGGATTGGGAGAGCAGTTCTTC. This encodes CASSLAGLGEQFF.

The chain combines TRBV28 with TRBJ1-2, with D tentatively TRBD1 (5 bases). CDR1 is MDHEN and CDR2 is SYDVKM in the germline V gene. The V gene lost 8 bases and the J gene lost 4 bases, with 11 bases spanning the gap. The CDR3 is 12 amino acids. CDR3 in DNA: TGTGCCAGCCTCGGGGGGATCTATGGCTACACCTTC. Translating gives CASLGGIYGYTF.

This chain joins TRBV19 and TRBJ1-5; D unresolved. The CDR3 has 17 residues. Per the germline V gene, CDR1 is LNHDA and CDR2 is SQIVND (reference sequence). V lost 6 bases, J lost 2 bases, and 20 bases lay in between. Here the CDR3 reads CASRTQALGKGNQPQHF. The DNA for the CDR3 is TGTGCCAGTAGGACCCAAGCTCTAGGGAAGGGCAATCAGCCCCAGCATTTT.

The chain links TRBV28 to TRBJ1-3, with D perhaps matching TRBD1 (6 bases). In germline, CDR1 is MDHEN, CDR2 SYDVKM. With 6 bases removed from V and 0 bases from J, the gap between germline ends came to 12 bases. The CDR3 is made up of 15 amino acids. The CDR3 loop reads CASSLQGSSGNTIYF. In nucleotides, the CDR3 is TGTGCCAGCAGCCTACAGGGCTCCTCTGGAAACACCATATATTTT.

This clone was recorded once. V is TRBV5-1 and J is TRBJ1-1, with a weak D call TRBD1 (6 bases). Germline V gene data show CDR1 as SGHRS and CDR2 as YFSETQ. V dropped 4 bases and J dropped 5 bases, with 12 bases sitting between them. This CDR3 has 13 residues. CDR3 coding DNA: TGCGCCAGCAGCCTCCTGGACAGTACTGAAGCTTTCTTT. This translates into CASSLLDSTEAFF.

The chain links TRBV13 to TRBJ1-5; D unresolved. Trimming removed 1 base at V and 9 bases at J, with 10 bases between. Germline CDR1 is PRHDT and CDR2 is FYEKMQ (reference sequence). The CDR3 has 13 residues. CDR3 residues: CASSLEGTPPQHF. The CDR3 coding sequence is TGTGCCAGCAGCTTAGAAGGCACCCCGCCCCAGCATTTT.

This clone is medium-sized (0.01 to 0.1%) within its sample. The CDR3 here is CASTPKPQGSGNTIYF. Here the CDR3 DNA reads TGTGCCAGTACCCCTAAACCTCAGGGGTCCGGAAACACCATATATTTT. V usage is TRBV19 and J usage is TRBJ1-3; D is perhaps TRBD1 (6 bases). Germline V gene data show CDR1 as LNHDA and CDR2 as SQIVND (reference sequence). Deletions cut 7 bases from V and 4 bases from J, with 20 bases between. The CDR3 extends over 16 amino acids. Based on the CDR3 plus reference TRBV19 and TRBJ1-3, the full variable domain is DGGITQSPKYLFRKEGQNVTLSCEQNLNHDAMYWYRQDPGQGLRLIYYSQIVNDFQKGDIAEGYSVSREKKESFPLTVTSAQKNPTAFYLCASTPKPQGSGNTIYFGEGSWLTVV.

The chain combines TRBV19 with TRBJ2-2; D call uncertain. Germline values: CDR1 LNHDA, CDR2 SQIVND (reference sequence). The ends were cut back, 3 bases at V and 7 bases at J, with 15 bases in the middle. The CDR3 extends over 15 amino acids. CDR3 DNA sequence: TGTGCCAGTAGTATGAACCCCTGGGCGGTCGGGGAGCTGTTTTTT. Translated: CASSMNPWAVGELFF.

The chain joins TRBV28 to TRBJ2-5, with D unclear. The germline gives CDR1 MDHEN, CDR2 SYDVKM. The CDR3 length is 13 residues. V gave up 2 bases and J gave up 1 base, with 5 bases separating them. The CDR3 sequence: CASSLAAQETQYF. CDR3 bases: TGTGCCAGCAGTTTAGCGGCCCAAGAGACCCAGTACTTC.

The chain links TRBV19 to TRBJ2-1; no clear D gene. CDR1 is LNHDA and CDR2 is SQIVND in the germline V gene (reference sequence). V lost 7 bases to trimming and J lost 5 bases, with 12 bases between them. The CDR3 spans 13 residues. The CDR3 DNA follows: TGTGCCAGTAAGGATAGCCGTCACAATGAGCAGTTCTTC. Its protein is CASKDSRHNEQFF. The full variable domain, its missing parts supplied by reference TRBV19 and TRBJ2-1, is DGGITQSPKYLFRKEGQNVTLSCEQNLNHDAMYWYRQDPGQGLRLIYYSQIVNDFQKGDIAEGYSVSREKKESFPLTVTSAQKNPTAFYLCASKDSRHNEQFFGPGTRLTVL.

J is TRBJ2-3 and V is TRBV5-4; D is undetermined. The CDR3 has 15 amino acids. V lost 0 bases and J lost 0, with 8 bases in between. The V gene's germline CDR1 is SGHNT and CDR2 YYREEE (reference sequence). CDR3 protein: CASSLAPSSTDTQYF. Written as DNA, the CDR3 is TGTGCCAGCAGCTTGGCCCCCTCTAGCACAGATACGCAGTATTTT.

The chain combines TRBV19 with TRBJ2-7; TRBD2 matches 8 bases. V lost 3 bases to trimming and J lost 6 bases; unmatched junction nucleotides: 10. The germline CDR1 and CDR2 sequences are LNHDA and SQIVND (reference sequence). CDR3 length equals 15 residues. This CDR3 reads CASSIGSSGYGEQYF. CDR3 bases: TGTGCCAGTAGTATTGGGTCTAGCGGGTACGGCGAGCAGTACTTC. Supplemented by reference TRBV19 and TRBJ2-7, the full variable domain reads DGGITQSPKYLFRKEGQNVTLSCEQNLNHDAMYWYRQDPGQGLRLIYYSQIVNDFQKGDIAEGYSVSREKKESFPLTVTSAQKNPTAFYLCASSIGSSGYGEQYFGPGTRLTVT.

The chain is built from TRBV28 and TRBJ2-7, with TRBD2 matching 11 bases. Germline V CDR1 and CDR2: MDHEN, SYDVKM. The CDR3 is made up of 19 amino acids. With V trimmed by 4 bases and J by 0 bases, 14 bases remained unmatched. CDR3 amino acids: CASSSLLTRLAGYSYEQYF. CDR3 DNA: TGTGCCAGCAGTTCCCTTTTAACGAGACTAGCGGGATACTCCTACGAGCAGTACTTC.

V and J are TRBV7-2 and TRBJ1-4, with D hard to call. Trimming removed 1 base at V and 13 bases at J, with 13 bases between. Looked up from germline, CDR1 is SGHTA and CDR2 is FQGNSA. This CDR3 is 13 amino acids long. CDR3: CASSLGRGKGLFF. The CDR3, as DNA: TGTGCCAGCAGCTTAGGGCGGGGAAAAGGACTGTTTTTT.

This rearrangement joins TRBV6-5 to TRBJ2-7, with 7 bases matching TRBD1. The CDR3 is 16 amino acids. The V gene end was trimmed by 0 bases and the J gene end by 2 bases; junction bases not matched to a gene: 7. Germline values: CDR1 MNHEY, CDR2 SVGAGI. The CDR3 loop reads CASSYSTGQVTYEQYF. The CDR3 region has the DNA TGTGCCAGCAGTTACTCGACCGGACAGGTGACCTACGAGCAGTACTTC.